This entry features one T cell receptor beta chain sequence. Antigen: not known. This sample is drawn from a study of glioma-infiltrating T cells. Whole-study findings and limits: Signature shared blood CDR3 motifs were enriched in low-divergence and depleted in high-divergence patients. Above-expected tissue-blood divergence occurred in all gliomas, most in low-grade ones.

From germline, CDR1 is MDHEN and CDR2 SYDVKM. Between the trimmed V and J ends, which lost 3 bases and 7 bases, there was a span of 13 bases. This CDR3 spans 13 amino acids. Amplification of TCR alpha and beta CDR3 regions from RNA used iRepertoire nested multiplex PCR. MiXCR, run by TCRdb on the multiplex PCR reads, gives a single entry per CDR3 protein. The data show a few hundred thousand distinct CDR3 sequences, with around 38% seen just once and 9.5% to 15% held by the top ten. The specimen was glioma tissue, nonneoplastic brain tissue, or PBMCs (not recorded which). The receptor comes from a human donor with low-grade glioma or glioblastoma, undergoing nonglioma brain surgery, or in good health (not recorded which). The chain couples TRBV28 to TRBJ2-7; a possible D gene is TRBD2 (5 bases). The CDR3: CASSLEAYNEQYF. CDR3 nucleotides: TGTGCCAGCAGTTTGGAGGCCTACAATGAGCAGTACTTC. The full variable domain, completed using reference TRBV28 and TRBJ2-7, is DVKVTQSSRYLVKRTGEKVFLECVQDMDHENMFWYRQDPGLGLRLIYFSYDVKMKEKGDIPEGYSVSREKKERFSLILESASTNQTSMYLCASSLEAYNEQYFGPGTRLTVT.